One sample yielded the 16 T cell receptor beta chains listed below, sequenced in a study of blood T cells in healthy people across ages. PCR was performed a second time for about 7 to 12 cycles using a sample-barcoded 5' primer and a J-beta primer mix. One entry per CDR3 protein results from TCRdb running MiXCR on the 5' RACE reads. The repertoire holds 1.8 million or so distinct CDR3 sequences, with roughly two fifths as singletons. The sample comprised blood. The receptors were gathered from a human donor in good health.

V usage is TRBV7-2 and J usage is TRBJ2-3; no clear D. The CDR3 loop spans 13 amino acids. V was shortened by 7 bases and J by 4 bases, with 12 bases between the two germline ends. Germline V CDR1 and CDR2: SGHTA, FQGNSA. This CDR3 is CASNFKWADTQYF. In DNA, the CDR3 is TGTGCCAGCAACTTTAAGTGGGCAGATACGCAGTATTTT.

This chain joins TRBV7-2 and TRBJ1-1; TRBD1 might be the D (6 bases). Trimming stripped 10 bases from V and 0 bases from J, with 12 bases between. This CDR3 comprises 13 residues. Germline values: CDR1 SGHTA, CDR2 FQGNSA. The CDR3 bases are TGTGCCAAAAGGGGGGAGTTGAACACTGAAGCTTTCTTT. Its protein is CAKRGELNTEAFF.

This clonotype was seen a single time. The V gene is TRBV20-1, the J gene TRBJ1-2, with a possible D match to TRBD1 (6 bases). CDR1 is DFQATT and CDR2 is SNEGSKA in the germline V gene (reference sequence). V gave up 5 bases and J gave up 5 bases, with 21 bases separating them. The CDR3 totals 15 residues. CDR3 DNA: TGCAGTGCTGACACCGGCCAAGGGGGGTTGTATGGCTACACCTTC. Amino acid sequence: CSADTGQGGLYGYTF.

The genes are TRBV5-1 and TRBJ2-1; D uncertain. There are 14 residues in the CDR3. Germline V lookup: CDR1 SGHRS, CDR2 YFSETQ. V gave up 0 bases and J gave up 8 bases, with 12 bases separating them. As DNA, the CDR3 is TGCGCCAGCAGCTTGGAGGGATGGGTAGATGAGCAGTTCTTC. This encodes CASSLEGWVDEQFF.

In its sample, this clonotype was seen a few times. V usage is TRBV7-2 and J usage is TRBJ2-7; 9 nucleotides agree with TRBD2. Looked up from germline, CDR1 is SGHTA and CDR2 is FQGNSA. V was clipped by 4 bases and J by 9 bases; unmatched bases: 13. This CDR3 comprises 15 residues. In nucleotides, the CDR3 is TGTGCCAGCAGCTCTGAGGGGAGCGGGGGGAGGCGGCAGTACTTC. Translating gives CASSSEGSGGRRQYF.

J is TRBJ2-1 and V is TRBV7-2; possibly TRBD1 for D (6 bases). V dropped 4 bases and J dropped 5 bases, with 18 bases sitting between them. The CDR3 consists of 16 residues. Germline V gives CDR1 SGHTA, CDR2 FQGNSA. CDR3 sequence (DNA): TGTGCCAGCAGCTCAGGTTACAGGGTTCTGCACAATGAGCAGTTCTTC. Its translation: CASSSGYRVLHNEQFF.

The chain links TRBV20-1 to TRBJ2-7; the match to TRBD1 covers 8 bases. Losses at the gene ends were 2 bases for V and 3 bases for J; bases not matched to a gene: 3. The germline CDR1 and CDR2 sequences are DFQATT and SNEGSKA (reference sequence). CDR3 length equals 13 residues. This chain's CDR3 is CSARKTGDYEQYF. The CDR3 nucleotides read TGCAGTGCTAGAAAGACAGGGGACTACGAGCAGTACTTC.

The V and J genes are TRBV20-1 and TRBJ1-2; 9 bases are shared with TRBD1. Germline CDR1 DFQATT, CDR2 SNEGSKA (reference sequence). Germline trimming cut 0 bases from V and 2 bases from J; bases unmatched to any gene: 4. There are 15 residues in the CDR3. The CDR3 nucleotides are TGCAGTGCTAGAGAGAAACAGGGGGCCAACTATGGCTACACCTTC. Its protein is CSAREKQGANYGYTF.

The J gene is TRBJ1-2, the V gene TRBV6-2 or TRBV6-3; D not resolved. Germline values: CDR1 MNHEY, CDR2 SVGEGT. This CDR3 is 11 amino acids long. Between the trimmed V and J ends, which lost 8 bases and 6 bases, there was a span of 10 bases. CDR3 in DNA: TGTGCCAGCGGGGAGGGTGATGGCTACACCTTC. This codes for CASGEGDGYTF.

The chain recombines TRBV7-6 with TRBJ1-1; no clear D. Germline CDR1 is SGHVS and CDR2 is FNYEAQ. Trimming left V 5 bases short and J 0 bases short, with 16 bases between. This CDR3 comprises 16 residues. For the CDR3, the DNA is TGTGCCAGCAGCCCGGGTCGGGCCCCGATGAACACTGAAGCTTTCTTT. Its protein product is CASSPGRAPMNTEAFF.

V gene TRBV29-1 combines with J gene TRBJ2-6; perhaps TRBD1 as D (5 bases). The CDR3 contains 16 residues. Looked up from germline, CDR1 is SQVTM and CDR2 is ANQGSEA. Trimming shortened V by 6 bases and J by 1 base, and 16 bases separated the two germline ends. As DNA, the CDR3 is TGCAGCGTGTGGGGCTCCCCTGTTTCTGGGGCCAACGTCCTGACTTTC. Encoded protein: CSVWGSPVSGANVLTF. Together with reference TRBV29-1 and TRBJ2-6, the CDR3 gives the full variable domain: SAVISQKPSRDICQRGTSLTIQCQVDSQVTMMFWYRQQPGQSLTLIATANQGSEATYESGFVIDKFPISRPNLTFSTLTVSNMSPEDSSIYLCSVWGSPVSGANVLTFGAGSRLTVL.

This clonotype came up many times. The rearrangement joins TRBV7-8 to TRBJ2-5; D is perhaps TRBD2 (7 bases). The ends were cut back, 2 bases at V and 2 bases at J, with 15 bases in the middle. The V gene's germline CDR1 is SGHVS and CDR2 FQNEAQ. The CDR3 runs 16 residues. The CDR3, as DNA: TGTGCCAGCAGCTTAATCGGAGGGGGGGGTCAAGAGACCCAGTACTTC. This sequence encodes CASSLIGGGGQETQYF.

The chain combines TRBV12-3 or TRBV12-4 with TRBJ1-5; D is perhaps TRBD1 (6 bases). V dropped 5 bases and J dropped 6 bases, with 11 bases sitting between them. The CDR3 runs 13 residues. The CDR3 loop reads CASSNRAGQPQHF. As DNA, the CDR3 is TGTGCCAGCAGTAACAGGGCGGGTCAGCCCCAGCATTTT.

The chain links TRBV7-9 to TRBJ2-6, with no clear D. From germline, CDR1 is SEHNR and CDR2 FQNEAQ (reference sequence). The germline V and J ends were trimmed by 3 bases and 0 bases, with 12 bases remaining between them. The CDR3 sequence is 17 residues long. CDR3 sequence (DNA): TGTGCCAGCAGCTTCGACCGAATAGCCTCTGGGGCCAACGTCCTGACTTTC. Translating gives CASSFDRIASGANVLTF.

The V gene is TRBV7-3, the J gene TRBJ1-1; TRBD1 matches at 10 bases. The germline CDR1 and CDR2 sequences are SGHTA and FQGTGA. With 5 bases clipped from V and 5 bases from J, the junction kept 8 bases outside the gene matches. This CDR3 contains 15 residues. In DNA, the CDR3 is TGTGCCAGCAGCGTACGGGACAGGGGAGAAACTGAAGCTTTCTTT. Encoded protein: CASSVRDRGETEAFF.

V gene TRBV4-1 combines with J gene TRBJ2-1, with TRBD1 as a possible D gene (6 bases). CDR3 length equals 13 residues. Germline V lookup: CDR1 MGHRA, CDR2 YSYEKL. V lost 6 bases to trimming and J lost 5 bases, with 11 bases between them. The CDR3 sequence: CASRSGQHNEQFF. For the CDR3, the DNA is TGCGCCAGCAGAAGCGGACAGCACAATGAGCAGTTCTTC.